This entry is about one T cell receptor (beta chain). This entry comes from a study of blood T cell repertoires in COVID-19. Study-level information: Samples came from the United States, Italy and Spain, spanning acute and convalescent COVID-19.

Participant-given clinical history determined each cohort assignment. Donors of Cohort 3 who recovered were those that had two negative PCRs, clearance, or symptom resolution. From germline, CDR1 is MGHDK and CDR2 SYGVNS. V was shortened by 6 bases and J by 6 bases, with 14 bases between the two germline ends. The length of the CDR3 is 13 residues. Using immunoSEQ multiplex PCR, the repertoire was profiled, and TCRdb retains in-frame clones only, with some absent. This sample has about 400,000 clones, with roughly 89% found just once. Sample: PBMCs or T cells enriched from blood (not recorded which). This chain uses TRBV25-1 with TRBJ1-2; D ambiguous. The sequence derives from a woman between 25 and 40 years old who had recovered from COVID-19. The CDR3 loop reads CASSRLWEDGYTF. CDR3 bases: TGTGCCAGCAGCCGCCTATGGGAGGATGGCTACACCTTC.